Listed below are T cell receptor beta chains from one sample, sequenced in a study of cytomegalovirus exposure and HLA in healthy donors. Sequenced by immunoSEQ multiplex PCR; TCRdb stores in-frame clones only, minus some. Of about 93,000 clones listed, about 80% are singletons. Material: PBMCs. Receptor source: a man aged 30-40 years in good health and CMV-seronegative. The CDR3 runs from the conserved cysteine through the conserved F or W. Some rows mark clone size as missing; the rest say once, few, many or name a class of expanded clone.

clone_size: NA
v_call: TRBV12-5
j_call: TRBJ2-2
cdr3_aa: CASTPGPSAGELFF

clone_size: NA
v_call: TRBV6-1
j_call: TRBJ1-2
cdr3_aa: CASSPSAGLVYTF

clone_size: NA
v_call: TRBV9
j_call: TRBJ2-3
cdr3_aa: CASSLAGGWNTQYF

clone_size: NA
v_call: TRBV18
j_call: TRBJ1-1
cdr3_aa: CASSPQQGANTEAFF

clone_size: NA
v_call: TRBV9
j_call: TRBJ2-1
cdr3_aa: CASTTAPGTSGNEQFF

clone_size: NA
v_call: TRBV6-5
j_call: TRBJ2-6
cdr3_aa: CASQNGGSGANVLTF

clone_size: NA
v_call: TRBV2
j_call: TRBJ1-1
cdr3_aa: CASRGLGNTEAFF

clone_size: NA
v_call: TRBV25-1
j_call: TRBJ2-1
cdr3_aa: CASSDRSVSEQFF

clone_size: NA
v_call: TRBV11-2
j_call: TRBJ1-4
cdr3_aa: CASRQGGTNEKLFF

clone_size: once
v_call: TRBV7-9
j_call: TRBJ1-1
cdr3_aa: CASSTRQGLNTEAFF

clone_size: NA
v_call: TRBV4-1
j_call: TRBJ2-2
cdr3_aa: CASSQDQWSGRVTGELFF

clone_size: NA
v_call: TRBV11-3
j_call: TRBJ1-1
cdr3_aa: CASSLDRQGQNTEAFF

clone_size: once
v_call: TRBV4-3
j_call: TRBJ1-2
cdr3_aa: CASSQAHRGSEGYTF

clone_size: NA
v_call: TRBV6-1
j_call: TRBJ1-1
cdr3_aa: CASSVETGWDTEAFF

clone_size: NA
v_call: TRBV27
j_call: TRBJ1-6
cdr3_aa: CASSLGAGDRPLHF

clone_size: NA
v_call: TRBV7-2
j_call: TRBJ1-5
cdr3_aa: CASSLEQGAMPQHF

clone_size: once
v_call: TRBV28
j_call: TRBJ1-2
cdr3_aa: CASSLQGGHYGYTF

clone_size: NA
v_call: TRBV10-3
j_call: TRBJ1-2
cdr3_aa: CATHGSGGNYGYTF

clone_size: few
v_call: TRBV7-8
j_call: TRBJ2-7
cdr3_aa: CASSLADGGASNEQYF

clone_size: NA
v_call: TRBV9
j_call: TRBJ1-6
cdr3_aa: CASAEAGNSPLHF

clone_size: NA
v_call: TRBV6-6
j_call: TRBJ2-3
cdr3_aa: CASRIPGHSTDTQYF

clone_size: NA
v_call: TRBV5-1
j_call: TRBJ1-1
cdr3_aa: CASRDRSMNTEAFF

clone_size: many
v_call: TRBV13
j_call: TRBJ2-6
cdr3_aa: CASSCTGYAGANVLTF

clone_size: NA
v_call: TRBV7-2
j_call: TRBJ2-7
cdr3_aa: CASSSGQTYEQYF

clone_size: NA
v_call: TRBV7-9
j_call: TRBJ2-3
cdr3_aa: CAGRALTDTQYF

clone_size: once
v_call: TRBV18
j_call: TRBJ2-5
cdr3_aa: CASSPPFPQETQYF

clone_size: NA
v_call: TRBV10-3
j_call: TRBJ1-6
cdr3_aa: CAISESAFTGGGDYNSPLHF

clone_size: NA
v_call: TRBV7-8
j_call: TRBJ1-2
cdr3_aa: CASSTGIGYGYTF

clone_size: NA
v_call: TRBV11-3
j_call: TRBJ2-3
cdr3_aa: CASGGFSTDTQYF

clone_size: NA
v_call: TRBV4-3
j_call: TRBJ2-1
cdr3_aa: CASSPPTGTNEQFF

clone_size: NA
v_call: TRBV9
j_call: TRBJ1-1
cdr3_aa: CASSVWSENTEAFF

clone_size: NA
v_call: TRBV10-3
j_call: TRBJ2-7
cdr3_aa: CAISERGVAGAEQYF

clone_size: NA
v_call: TRBV5-5
j_call: TRBJ2-7
cdr3_aa: CASSVTSGGASEQYF

clone_size: NA
v_call: TRBV7-9
j_call: TRBJ1-1
cdr3_aa: CGGTADNTEAFF

clone_size: NA
v_call: TRBV9
j_call: TRBJ2-1
cdr3_aa: CASSVSGQGADEQFF

clone_size: NA
v_call: TRBV11-2
j_call: TRBJ1-1
cdr3_aa: CASSLKTVPNTEAFF

clone_size: NA
v_call: TRBV19
j_call: TRBJ1-3
cdr3_aa: CASSMGSSGNTIYF

clone_size: NA
v_call: TRBV6-1
j_call: TRBJ1-5
cdr3_aa: CASLTGGNSNQPQHF

clone_size: once
v_call: TRBV7-3
j_call: TRBJ1-6
cdr3_aa: CASSRGTGSNSPLHF

clone_size: NA
v_call: TRBV9
j_call: TRBJ2-7
cdr3_aa: CASSVGGGITYEQYF

clone_size: few
v_call: TRBV10-3
j_call: TRBJ1-1
cdr3_aa: CAISESEGWNTEAFF

clone_size: NA
v_call: TRBV4-3
j_call: TRBJ1-3
cdr3_aa: CASSQDQGTGTGNTIYF

clone_size: NA
v_call: TRBV2
j_call: TRBJ2-5
cdr3_aa: CASSEGVSWAGEEETQYF

clone_size: NA
v_call: TRBV5-4
j_call: TRBJ1-5
cdr3_aa: CASSFQGGDQPQHF

clone_size: NA
v_call: TRBV29-1
j_call: TRBJ2-3
cdr3_aa: CSVLVAGRDTQYF

clone_size: NA
v_call: TRBV29-1
j_call: TRBJ1-1
cdr3_aa: CSGRDRAKNTEAFF

clone_size: NA
v_call: TRBV15
j_call: TRBJ2-5
cdr3_aa: CATSRWGQVHTSAQETQYF

clone_size: NA
v_call: TRBV7-2
j_call: TRBJ1-4
cdr3_aa: CASSPQVSFREKLFF

clone_size: NA
v_call: TRBV21-1
j_call: TRBJ2-2
cdr3_aa: CASRGTGGTGELFF

clone_size: NA
v_call: TRBV7-2
j_call: TRBJ2-7
cdr3_aa: CASSLPRAAEQYF

clone_size: NA
v_call: TRBV5-6
j_call: TRBJ1-1
cdr3_aa: CASSSLTGFGTEAFF

clone_size: NA
v_call: TRBV6-5
j_call: TRBJ2-2
cdr3_aa: CASSSPGQGYTGELFF

clone_size: NA
v_call: TRBV5-4
j_call: TRBJ1-2
cdr3_aa: CASSPGGDPGSGYTF

clone_size: NA
v_call: TRBV15
j_call: TRBJ2-1
cdr3_aa: CATSTSRSRGGDEQFF

clone_size: NA
v_call: TRBV7-9
j_call: TRBJ1-1
cdr3_aa: CASSPGVLDSQAFF